Following are 17 T cell receptor beta chains from one sample sequenced in a study of cytomegalovirus exposure and HLA in healthy donors. PCR involved 60 Vbeta and 13 Jbeta primers. Sequenced by immunoSEQ multiplex PCR; TCRdb stores in-frame clones only, minus some. Here the sample spans roughly 90,000 clones, around 85% being singletons. The specimen sequenced was PBMCs. The receptor set was obtained from a man younger than 30 in good health and CMV-seronegative.

The CDR3 is CAGGTDPNYGYTF. In DNA, the CDR3 is TGTGCCGGAGGGACCGACCCTAACTATGGCTACACCTTC. This chain joins TRBV2 and TRBJ1-2, with D possibly TRBD1 on 5 matching bases. This CDR3 spans 13 amino acids. Germline lookup yields CDR1 SNHLY and CDR2 FYNNEI. The V end lost 11 bases, the J end lost 0 bases, and 13 bases lay between the germline ends. The whole variable domain, remainder taken from reference TRBV2 and TRBJ1-2, is EPEVTQTPSHQVTQMGQEVILRCVPISNHLYFYWYRQILGQKVEFLVSFYNNEISEKSEIFDDQFSVERPDGSNFTLKIRSTKLEDSAMYFCAGGTDPNYGYTFGSGTRLTVV.

The V and J genes are TRBV27 and TRBJ1-2; unclear D gene. V was shortened by 0 bases and J by 2 bases, with 4 bases between the two germline ends. Germline V gives CDR1 MNHEY, CDR2 SMNVEV (reference sequence). This CDR3 contains 13 residues. In nucleotides, the CDR3 is TGTGCCAGCAGTTTATCGGAGAACTATGGCTACACCTTC. Translated: CASSLSENYGYTF.

J is TRBJ1-5 and V is TRBV27; D possibly corresponds to TRBD1 (5 bases). The V end lost 3 bases, the J end lost 5 bases, and 17 bases lay between the germline ends. Germline V lookup: CDR1 MNHEY, CDR2 SMNVEV (reference sequence). The CDR3 loop spans 16 amino acids. DNA of the CDR3: TGTGCCAGCAGTTTGTCGTTCAGGGACTTGGATCAGCCCCAGCATTTT. Translation: CASSLSFRDLDQPQHF.

This clone is a singleton in its sample. The chain uses TRBV4-2 and TRBJ2-1; 10 positions match TRBD2. Trimming removed 1 base from V and 4 bases from J; junction bases left unmatched: 7. CDR3 length equals 17 residues. Germline assignment: CDR1 LGHNA and CDR2 YNFKEQ. The CDR3 sequence: CASSQGRTSGIYNEQFF. The CDR3 coding sequence is TGTGCCAGCAGCCAAGGGAGGACTAGCGGAATATACAATGAGCAGTTCTTC.

The J gene is TRBJ2-3, the V gene TRBV6-4; TRBD2 matches 12 bases. The CDR3 extends over 14 amino acids. Germline CDR1 is MRHNA and CDR2 is SNTAGT. J was trimmed by 6 bases and V by 3 bases; bases with no gene match: 1. This chain's CDR3 is CASSEGLAGDTQYF. In DNA form, the CDR3 reads TGTGCCAGCAGTGAAGGACTAGCGGGGGATACGCAGTATTTT.

The rearrangement joins TRBV5-4 to TRBJ2-5; maybe TRBD2 (5 bases). Trimming shortened V by 0 bases and J by 1 base, and 7 bases separated the two germline ends. The CDR3 runs to 14 residues. Germline V gene sequence: CDR1 SGHNT, CDR2 YYREEE (reference sequence). The CDR3 sequence: CASSLVASQETQYF. The CDR3 DNA reads TGTGCCAGCAGCTTGGTAGCGAGCCAAGAGACCCAGTACTTC.

This chain connects TRBV28 to TRBJ1-6, with 9 nucleotides matching TRBD1. This CDR3 contains 18 residues. Germline V CDR1 and CDR2: MDHEN, SYDVKM. The ends lost 6 bases at V and 10 bases at J; junction bases unmatched: 19. CDR3: CASRTLSGQGASWSPLHF. The CDR3 nucleotides are TGTGCCAGCAGGACCTTGTCGGGACAGGGTGCATCCTGGTCACCCCTCCACTTT.

The chain joins TRBV15 to TRBJ1-3, with a tentative D call TRBD1 (6 bases). The ends were cut back, 2 bases at V and 4 bases at J, with 18 bases in the middle. The CDR3 sequence is 17 residues long. Germline-derived CDR1 and CDR2 are LNHNV and YYDKDF (reference sequence). In DNA, the CDR3 is TGTGCCACCAGCAGAAATTCTTGGACAGTACCAGGAAACACCATATATTTT. Protein product: CATSRNSWTVPGNTIYF. Complete variable domain (other parts from reference TRBV15 and TRBJ1-3): DAMVIQNPRYQVTQFGKPVTLSCSQTLNHNVMYWYQQKSSQAPKLLFHYYDKDFNNEADTPDNFQSRRPNTSFCFLDIRSPGLGDTAMYLCATSRNSWTVPGNTIYFGEGSWLTVV.

J is TRBJ1-1 and V is TRBV7-2; a possible D gene is TRBD1 (6 bases). Germline CDR1 SGHTA, CDR2 FQGNSA. The CDR3 is 15 residues long. Trimming took 1 base from V and 3 from J, leaving 12 bases between them. The CDR3 spells CASSLGTGWDTEAFF. The CDR3 DNA reads as TGTGCCAGCAGCTTAGGCACAGGGTGGGACACTGAAGCTTTCTTT.

V gene TRBV6-5 combines with J gene TRBJ2-7; TRBD2 agrees at 7 bases. This CDR3 has 15 residues. From germline, CDR1 is MNHEY and CDR2 SVGAGI. V lost 5 bases, J lost 2 bases, and 9 bases stayed unmatched. CDR3 protein: CASSPGGTKTYEQYF. The CDR3 DNA reads as TGTGCCAGCAGTCCCGGGGGGACGAAAACCTACGAGCAGTACTTC.

This sequence joins TRBV6-5 and TRBJ1-2; 7 bases line up with TRBD1. Germline V gene sequence: CDR1 MNHEY, CDR2 SVGAGI. The length of the CDR3 is 14 residues. V shed 6 bases, J shed 3 bases, and the junction held 7 bases outside the gene matches. CDR3 sequence (DNA): TGTGCCAGCAGGAAAGGGACAGCAGACTATGGCTACACCTTC. This sequence encodes CASRKGTADYGYTF.

This clone was counted a few times. This chain uses TRBV7-2 with TRBJ2-1, with 10 bases that match TRBD2. Per germline, CDR1 SGHTA and CDR2 FQGNSA. The CDR3 loop spans 16 amino acids. V trimming: 1 base; J trimming: 6 bases; junction bases outside the gene matches: 6. This CDR3 reads CASSLVASGRGNEQFF. CDR3 sequence (DNA): TGTGCCAGCAGCTTAGTGGCCAGCGGGAGGGGCAATGAGCAGTTCTTC.

This clone has only a few counts. J is TRBJ2-7 and V is TRBV18, with 9 bases aligning to TRBD1. Germline CDR1 KGHSH, CDR2 LQKENI. J was trimmed by 6 bases and V by 3 bases; bases with no gene match: 6. This CDR3 spans 14 amino acids. CDR3 nucleotides: TGTGCCAGCTCACCCTCAAACAGGGGGCGCGAGCAGTACTTC. Protein sequence: CASSPSNRGREQYF.

As DNA, the CDR3 is TGCGCCAGCAGCCAACCTGACAGGGTCGGGGAGACCCAGTACTTC. This sequence encodes CASSQPDRVGETQYF. The rearrangement uses TRBV4-1 and TRBJ2-5; 7 bases map to TRBD1. The trim removed 2 bases at V and 5 bases at J, leaving 8 bases unmatched. CDR1 and CDR2 (germline): MGHRA, YSYEKL. The CDR3 runs to 15 residues.

Of note for this clone: An end of the junction differs from the germline gene, which may be a read error. The rearrangement uses TRBV7-7 and TRBJ2-5; 12 bases map to TRBD2. Germline CDR1 and CDR2: SSHAT and FNYEAQ (reference sequence). This CDR3 contains 16 residues. As DNA, the CDR3 is TGTGCTAGCAGCCCCCCTAGCGGGAGGGCCTCGGAGACCCAGTACTTC. This gives the protein CASSPPSGRASETQYF.

This clone was seen once. This rearrangement joins TRBV13 to TRBJ1-1; D possibly corresponds to TRBD1 (5 bases). Germline CDR1 PRHDT, CDR2 FYEKMQ (reference sequence). V was shortened by 5 bases and J by 0 bases, with 10 bases between the two germline ends. The CDR3 has 14 residues. In DNA, the CDR3 is TGTGCCAGCAGCCCTCAGGGCTTGAACACTGAAGCTTTCTTT. This encodes CASSPQGLNTEAFF.

The chain links TRBV19 to TRBJ2-2, with a weak D call TRBD2 (6 bases). Germline V gene data show CDR1 as LNHDA and CDR2 as SQIVND (reference sequence). The CDR3 spans 16 residues. V was pared by 1 base and J by 4 bases, with 13 bases between. For the CDR3, the DNA is TGTGCCAGTAGTATAGTTGCGGGACTTCGCACCGGGGAGCTGTTTTTT. It yields the protein CASSIVAGLRTGELFF.